These T cell receptor beta chains were read from a single sample in a study of T cells in Graves' hyperthyroidism and ophthalmopathy. In TCRdb, the multiplex PCR reads were re-called with MiXCR into one record per CDR3 protein. Here the sample spans more than 500,000 distinct CDR3 sequences, around 16% being singletons. The sequencing input was blood. Receptors originate from a woman in her thirties with Graves' hyperthyroidism. Each CDR3 is given with its conserved first and last residue. The D gene is left open where the match is weak. Not all rows give a size; the values are once, few, many and, for expanded clones, a class.

TRBJ1-2	TRBV20-1	NA	NA	CSARDRGNVNYGYTF	TGCAGTGCTAGAGATCGGGGCAACGTTAACTATGGCTACACCTTC
TRBJ2-7	TRBV20-1	NA	NA	CSARVYGSYEQYF	TGCAGTGCTAGAGTTTACGGGTCCTACGAGCAGTACTTC
TRBJ2-2	TRBV27	few	NA	CASSTGRGTGELFF	TGTGCCAGCAGTACAGGTCGGGGGACCGGGGAGCTGTTTTTT
TRBJ2-1	TRBV11-2	many	TRBD2	CASSPELAGDYNEQFF	TGTGCCAGCAGCCCCGAACTAGCGGGAGACTACAATGAGCAGTTCTTC
TRBJ2-3	TRBV5-1	many	NA	CASSLGGGSTDTQYF	TGTGCCAGCAGCTTAGGCGGAGGGAGCACAGATACGCAGTATTTT
TRBJ1-1	TRBV27	NA	NA	CASSPLRSMNTEAFF	TGTGCCAGCTCTCCGCTCCGATCCATGAACACTGAAGCTTTCTTT
TRBJ1-4	TRBV9	NA	NA	CASSVGGTQNEKLFF	TGTGCCAGCAGCGTAGGTGGGACACAGAATGAAAAACTGTTTTTT
TRBJ2-7	TRBV5-1	NA	TRBD2	CASSPLGGSPYEQYF	TGCGCCAGCAGCCCCCTAGGCGGGAGTCCCTACGAGCAGTACTTC
TRBJ2-1	TRBV7-8	many	NA	CASSSRDFDEQFF	TGTGCCAGCAGCTCTCGGGATTTCGATGAGCAGTTCTTC
TRBJ2-7	TRBV25-1	many	TRBD1	CASRTPGQGSEQYF	TGTGCCAGCAGGACCCCGGGACAGGGCTCCGAGCAGTACTTC
TRBJ2-2	TRBV30	few	TRBD2	CAWNQGSGRAANTGELFF	TGTGCCTGGAATCAGGGTAGCGGGAGGGCCGCGAACACCGGGGAGCTGTTTTTT
TRBJ2-7	TRBV3-1	many	TRBD2	CASSQTSGTYEQYF	TGTGCCAGCAGCCAGACTAGCGGGACCTACGAGCAGTACTTC
TRBJ2-7	TRBV28	few	NA	CASLKGPVGKQYF	TGTGCCAGCCTAAAGGGACCTGTAGGGAAGCAGTACTTC
TRBJ2-1	TRBV6-1	few	TRBD2	CASRELASNEQFF	TGTGCCAGCAGGGAACTAGCGTCCAATGAGCAGTTCTTC
TRBJ2-1	TRBV7-2	many	TRBD1	CASSFSGTGMYNEQFF	TGTGCCAGCAGTTTCTCCGGGACAGGGATGTACAATGAGCAGTTCTTC
TRBJ2-3	TRBV28	many	TRBD1	CASHGAGQGTDTQYF	TGTGCCAGCCACGGGGCGGGACAGGGCACAGATACGCAGTATTTT
TRBJ1-1	TRBV5-8	many	TRBD1	CASSNQTGRTEAFF	TGTGCCAGCAGCAATCAGACAGGGAGAACTGAAGCTTTCTTT
TRBJ1-5	TRBV6-1	many	NA	CASSLTGRSNQPQHF	TGTGCCAGCAGTCTGACAGGACGGAGCAATCAGCCCCAGCATTTT
TRBJ2-6	TRBV15	NA	NA	CATSRGGSGANVLTF	TGTGCCACCAGCAGGGGAGGTTCTGGGGCCAACGTCCTGACTTTC
TRBJ2-1	TRBV12-3/TRBV12-4	many	NA	CASSLNRGGQFF	TGTGCCAGCAGTTTGAACCGTGGTGGGCAGTTCTTC
TRBJ2-7	TRBV20-1	many	NA	CSASGLLEQYF	TGCAGTGCCTCCGGACTGCTCGAGCAGTACTTC
TRBJ1-1	TRBV2	NA	TRBD1	CASGAGTGRTEAFF	TGTGCCAGCGGGGCCGGGACAGGGAGAACTGAAGCTTTCTTT
TRBJ2-3	TRBV2	many	NA	CASSDPLWGTDTQYF	TGTGCCAGCAGTGACCCCCTGTGGGGCACAGATACGCAGTATTTT
TRBJ2-2	TRBV30	few	NA	CAWSERGEGNTGELFF	TGTGCCTGGAGTGAAAGGGGGGAGGGGAACACCGGGGAGCTGTTTTTT
TRBJ2-7	TRBV7-6	few	TRBD1	CASSSGQGFSYEQYF	TGTGCCAGCAGCTCCGGACAGGGGTTCTCCTACGAGCAGTACTTC
TRBJ1-4	TRBV12-3/TRBV12-4	few	NA	CASSASGGLDEKLFF	TGTGCCAGCAGTGCTTCGGGGGGGTTAGATGAAAAACTGTTTTTT
TRBJ2-1	TRBV6-2/TRBV6-3	many	NA	CASSYGPGLRLRNEQFF	TGTGCCAGCAGTTACGGCCCGGGACTCCGGTTGAGGAATGAGCAGTTCTTC
TRBJ2-5	TRBV29-1	NA	TRBD2	CSVGGLAFQETQYF	TGCAGCGTTGGGGGACTAGCGTTTCAAGAGACCCAGTACTTC
TRBJ2-7	TRBV12-3/TRBV12-4	NA	NA	CASSSTVLSEQYF	TGTGCCAGCAGTTCCACGGTCCTTTCCGAGCAGTACTTC
TRBJ2-5	TRBV29-1	many	TRBD1	CSVENTGGKETQYF	TGCAGCGTTGAGAACACAGGGGGTAAAGAGACCCAGTACTTC
TRBJ2-7	TRBV10-1	NA	NA	CASRAPLTGICEQYF	TGCGCCAGCAGGGCCCCCCTTACAGGGATCTGCGAGCAGTACTTC
TRBJ1-2	TRBV7-2	NA	NA	CASSLGPVQGAYGYTF	TGTGCCAGCAGCTTAGGCCCAGTCCAAGGAGCTTATGGCTACACCTTC
TRBJ1-5	TRBV10-3	NA	NA	CAISDPNQPQHF	TGTGCCATCAGTGATCCTAATCAGCCCCAGCATTTT
TRBJ1-3	TRBV30	NA	NA	CAWSVRGWYGNTIYF	TGTGCCTGGAGTGTGAGGGGATGGTACGGAAACACCATATATTTT
TRBJ1-5	TRBV6-1	few	NA	CASSPAGANQPQHF	TGTGCCAGCAGCCCCGCGGGGGCCAATCAGCCCCAGCATTTT
TRBJ2-7	TRBV7-2	few	TRBD2	CASSTGLASHEQYF	TGTGCCAGCAGCACGGGACTAGCCTCCCACGAGCAGTACTTC
TRBJ2-5	TRBV7-8	many	NA	CASSFAFGGGETQYF	TGTGCCAGCAGCTTTGCCTTTGGGGGTGGAGAGACCCAGTACTTC
TRBJ2-3	TRBV7-9	many	NA	CASCTGEGTDTQYF	TGTGCCAGCTGCACAGGGGAGGGGACAGATACGCAGTATTTT
TRBJ2-7	TRBV7-9	few	NA	CASSLAGGGRDEQYF	TGTGCCAGCAGCTTAGCTGGAGGGGGCCGCGACGAGCAGTACTTC
TRBJ2-3	TRBV6-5	NA	NA	CASSYSHQGTDTQYF	TGTGCCAGCAGTTACTCGCACCAGGGGACAGATACGCAGTATTTT
TRBJ2-7	TRBV29-1	many	TRBD1	CSVRTGSSYEQYF	TGCAGCGTTCGGACAGGAAGCTCCTACGAGCAGTACTTC
TRBJ2-3	TRBV27	many	NA	CASGAPGYSADTQYF	TGTGCCAGCGGGGCCCCAGGGTACAGCGCAGATACGCAGTATTTT
TRBJ1-2	TRBV6-2/TRBV6-3	many	NA	CASSFLSQSYGYTF	TGTGCCAGCAGTTTCCTCAGCCAGTCCTATGGCTACACCTTC
TRBJ2-1	TRBV5-1	many	NA	CASSLLGGADEQFF	TGCGCCAGCAGCTTGCTTGGGGGGGCTGATGAGCAGTTCTTC
TRBJ2-7	TRBV5-6	NA	TRBD2	CASSVFVAGGPFFYEQYF	TGTGCCAGCAGCGTATTTGTAGCGGGAGGGCCTTTTTTCTACGAGCAGTACTTC
TRBJ2-1	TRBV3-1	few	NA	CASSNRSEQFF	TGTGCCAGCAGCAATAGGAGTGAGCAGTTCTTC
TRBJ2-7	TRBV12-3/TRBV12-4	NA	TRBD1	CASSLYQGELGQYF	TGTGCCAGCAGTTTGTATCAGGGGGAATTGGGGCAGTACTTC
TRBJ2-1	TRBV2	NA	TRBD2	CASRGTSGSYNEQFF	TGTGCCAGCAGAGGGACTAGCGGCTCCTACAATGAGCAGTTCTTC
TRBJ2-4	TRBV19	few	NA	CASSFLNLAKNIQYF	TGTGCCAGTAGTTTCCTGAATTTAGCCAAAAACATTCAGTACTTC
TRBJ1-4	TRBV3-1	many	NA	CASSGRGQPTKLFF	TGTGCCAGCAGCGGAAGAGGACAGCCGACGAAACTGTTTTTT
TRBJ1-1	TRBV28	many	NA	CASSHQGMTEAFF	TGTGCCAGCAGTCATCAGGGTATGACTGAAGCTTTCTTT
TRBJ2-7	TRBV11-3	NA	TRBD1	CASTPGQDSYEQYF	TGTGCCAGCACCCCGGGACAGGATTCCTACGAGCAGTACTTC